This TCR beta chain is drawn from a study of blood T cell repertoires in COVID-19 (dated by TCRdb to 2020 to 2021). Regarding the research as a whole: Collaborator samples came from the United States, Italy and Spain and covered acute and convalescent phases of COVID-19. Where available, HLA class I and class II types were taken from metadata supplied by the sample provider and were not determined by assay-based typing. The sample metadata nearly always contained a de-identified subject ID, COVID-19 status, age in years and sex. The material from the prospective study consisted of cDNA or gDNA derived from T cells, B-cell-depleted T cells, or PBMCs. The samples were drawn from the first 160 participants of the ongoing ImmuneRACE study and from over 950 subjects provided by 6 global collaborators. The repertoires were made available in a free public database intended to serve as a resource for research on the immune response to SARS-CoV-2. Subjects who had been exposed to COVID-19, were actively infected with it, or had recovered from it provided the deeply sampled blood TCRbeta repertoires that made up the dataset.

TCRbeta CDR3 regions were amplified from genomic DNA using the immunoSEQ Assay, a bias-controlled multiplex PCR. Per the original workflow: The number of nucleated cells in each sample was estimated by amplification of reference gene primers within the assay. To quantify the absolute abundance of each unique TCRbeta CDR3 rearrangement, sequence reads were collapsed and filtered. For each sample, productive Simpson clonality was calculated as the square root of Simpson's diversity index across productive rearrangements. TCRdb provides this immuneACCESS table in a form limited to in-frame rearrangements. Some clones are lacking; in checked studies, under half of them reflect an unresolved V gene, and why the rest are absent is not known. That table is the source of V, J and clone size, and D and trimming were worked out from the DNA. The sample table shows some 180,000 clones, and about 80% are seen once. Around an eighth of the sample goes to the ten largest clones.

As to this clone: The specificity of this receptor is unknown. Per-nucleotide qualities are absent, and no much larger clonotype sits a single base away.

Broad study findings and their caveats: How much clinical and demographic metadata was included differed by source and by participant, and the metadata was provided uncurated.

Participants in the prospective study were aged about 18 to 90 years, lived in 24 United States geographic areas, and enrolled through a virtual design. In the prospective study, cohorts were assigned on the basis of participant-reported clinical history obtained from a screening survey and a study questionnaire. Exposed participants were defined as having been in contact with someone with a PCR-confirmed or clinician-diagnosed COVID-19 case within 2 weeks of study entry. Each participant in the prospective study had whole blood, serum and a nasopharyngeal or oropharyngeal swab collected by mobile phlebotomists. Over an approximately 2-month period, participants in the prospective study had the option of providing additional blood draws and questionnaires. Blood samples from the prospective study were shipped frozen or at room temperature prior to DNA extraction. The CDR3 starts with the cysteine, ends with the phenylalanine, and has 13 residues. Only CDR3 DNA remains: 39 bases, in frame from the first base. V is trimmed back by 6 bases and J by 5 bases, and the junction contains 4 bases that no gene match accounts for. CDR1 is given as KGHSH and CDR2 as LQKENI, both from the germline V gene.

The receptor chain draws on TRBV18 and TRBJ2-7; 10 central nucleotides agree with TRBD2. Specimen: PBMCs or T cells enriched from blood (not recorded which). The receptor was isolated from a man aged 55 to 70 who had been exposed to COVID-19. The DNA is TGTGCCAGCTCCCTCGGGACTAGCGACGAGCAGTACTTC. Translation gives CASSLGTSDEQYF.